A selection of T cell receptor beta chains follows, all from one sample in a study of regulatory T cells in long-lasting Graves disease. TCRdb used MiXCR to reprocess the multiplex PCR reads, holding one entry per CDR3 protein. This table has just over 600,000 distinct CDR3 sequences, 16% appearing once. The same specimen was also included in a second study, on T cells in Graves' hyperthyroidism and ophthalmopathy.

This specimen consisted of peripheral blood mononuclear cells (PBMCs), obtained at new diagnosis, from a patient treated with antithyroid drugs. Receptors originate from a woman aged 25 to 39 with Graves disease. Each CDR3 is given with its conserved first and last residue. Fields, in order: J gene, clone size, V gene, D gene, CDR3 protein, CDR3 DNA. D genes are given only for firm matches. Size is stated for part of the rows, as once, few or many counts, or as a class when the clone is expanded.

j_gene: TRBJ1-2
abundance: many
v_gene: TRBV6-2/TRBV6-3
d_gene: TRBD1
CDR3aa: CASSLLSPGQTYGYTF
CDR3nt: TGTGCCAGCAGCTTGCTTTCTCCGGGACAGACCTATGGCTACACCTTC

j_gene: TRBJ2-2
abundance: few
v_gene: TRBV19
d_gene: .
CDR3aa: CASILRRDTGELFF
CDR3nt: TGTGCCAGCATTTTGAGGAGGGACACCGGGGAGCTGTTTTTT

j_gene: TRBJ2-7
abundance: many
v_gene: TRBV7-2
d_gene: TRBD1
CDR3aa: CASSGGQGSTYEQYF
CDR3nt: TGTGCCAGCAGCGGAGGACAGGGATCGACCTACGAGCAGTACTTC

j_gene: TRBJ1-2
abundance: many
v_gene: TRBV28
d_gene: .
CDR3aa: CASSFTGTAKRSYTF
CDR3nt: TGTGCCAGCAGTTTTACCGGGACCGCCAAACGGAGCTACACCTTC

j_gene: TRBJ2-7
abundance: many
v_gene: TRBV28
d_gene: .
CDR3aa: CASGYTGPEQYF
CDR3nt: TGTGCCAGCGGGTATACAGGGCCCGAGCAGTACTTC

j_gene: TRBJ1-1
abundance: .
v_gene: TRBV18
d_gene: .
CDR3aa: CASPPNAGAAAEAFF
CDR3nt: TGTGCCAGCCCACCAAACGCGGGGGCGGCCGCTGAAGCTTTCTTT

j_gene: TRBJ2-5
abundance: .
v_gene: TRBV4-1
d_gene: .
CDR3aa: CASSQGLVRGEETQYF
CDR3nt: TGCGCCAGCAGCCAAGGACTGGTACGGGGAGAAGAGACCCAGTACTTC

j_gene: TRBJ1-6
abundance: many
v_gene: TRBV6-4
d_gene: .
CDR3aa: CASSAERYSPLHF
CDR3nt: TGTGCCAGCAGTGCCGAGAGATATTCACCCCTCCACTTT

j_gene: TRBJ2-7
abundance: few
v_gene: TRBV14
d_gene: .
CDR3aa: CASSRQTATGRYEQYF
CDR3nt: TGTGCCAGCAGCCGCCAAACGGCGACGGGGAGATACGAGCAGTACTTC

j_gene: TRBJ2-7
abundance: .
v_gene: TRBV14
d_gene: .
CDR3aa: CASSMLPGPSYEQYF
CDR3nt: TGTGCCAGCAGCATGCTACCGGGGCCATCCTACGAGCAGTACTTC

j_gene: TRBJ1-6
abundance: few
v_gene: TRBV30
d_gene: .
CDR3aa: CAWSVFGQGESPLHF
CDR3nt: TGTGCCTGGAGTGTATTCGGCCAGGGCGAGTCACCCCTCCACTTT

j_gene: TRBJ1-1
abundance: .
v_gene: TRBV4-1
d_gene: .
CDR3aa: CASSQDRMNTEAFF
CDR3nt: TGCGCCAGCAGCCAAGATCGGATGAACACTGAAGCTTTCTTT

j_gene: TRBJ1-5
abundance: .
v_gene: TRBV5-1
d_gene: .
CDR3aa: CASSLEGPDQPQHF
CDR3nt: TGCGCCAGCAGCTTGGAAGGGCCCGATCAGCCCCAGCATTTT

j_gene: TRBJ1-4
abundance: few
v_gene: TRBV29-1
d_gene: .
CDR3aa: CSVEVGLDEKLFF
CDR3nt: TGCAGCGTTGAGGTGGGGCTTGATGAAAAACTGTTTTTT

j_gene: TRBJ2-7
abundance: .
v_gene: TRBV4-1
d_gene: TRBD1
CDR3aa: CASSQGRQGSYEQYF
CDR3nt: TGCGCCAGCAGCCAAGGCCGACAGGGTTCCTACGAGCAGTACTTC

j_gene: TRBJ2-2
abundance: many
v_gene: TRBV28
d_gene: .
CDR3aa: CASCRGLNTGELFF
CDR3nt: TGTGCCAGCTGTAGAGGCCTGAACACCGGGGAGCTGTTTTTT

j_gene: TRBJ1-2
abundance: .
v_gene: TRBV20-1
d_gene: .
CDR3aa: CSAPGTATIDGYTF
CDR3nt: TGCAGTGCCCCAGGGACGGCAACTATCGATGGCTACACCTTC

j_gene: TRBJ2-1
abundance: .
v_gene: TRBV28
d_gene: TRBD2
CDR3aa: CASRLAGTLNEQFF
CDR3nt: TGTGCCAGCAGGCTAGCGGGGACATTGAATGAGCAGTTCTTC

j_gene: TRBJ2-2
abundance: .
v_gene: TRBV10-1
d_gene: .
CDR3aa: CASSGLNTGELFF
CDR3nt: TGCGCCAGCAGTGGCTTGAACACCGGGGAGCTGTTTTTT

j_gene: TRBJ1-1
abundance: .
v_gene: TRBV9
d_gene: TRBD1
CDR3aa: CASSVGLPGQGTAFF
CDR3nt: TGTGCCAGCAGCGTAGGTCTGCCGGGACAGGGAACGGCTTTCTTT

j_gene: TRBJ1-5
abundance: many
v_gene: TRBV28
d_gene: TRBD1
CDR3aa: CASNSLGTVNQPQHF
CDR3nt: TGTGCCAGCAACAGCCTCGGGACAGTGAATCAGCCCCAGCATTTT

j_gene: TRBJ2-7
abundance: many
v_gene: TRBV20-1
d_gene: .
CDR3aa: CSARGESSYEQYF
CDR3nt: TGCAGTGCCCGAGGCGAGAGCTCCTACGAGCAGTACTTC

j_gene: TRBJ2-7
abundance: .
v_gene: TRBV5-1
d_gene: TRBD1
CDR3aa: CASSPPPRQGARLATYEQYF
CDR3nt: TGCGCCAGCAGCCCCCCCCCTCGACAGGGGGCGCGTTTGGCCACCTACGAGCAGTACTTC

j_gene: TRBJ2-7
abundance: many
v_gene: TRBV6-1
d_gene: .
CDR3aa: CASSALGGYEQYF
CDR3nt: TGTGCCAGCAGTGCACTCGGGGGCTACGAGCAGTACTTC

j_gene: TRBJ2-1
abundance: many
v_gene: TRBV28
d_gene: .
CDR3aa: CASNWRRGEQFF
CDR3nt: TGTGCCAGCAATTGGAGGAGGGGTGAGCAGTTCTTC

j_gene: TRBJ1-2
abundance: many
v_gene: TRBV28
d_gene: TRBD1
CDR3aa: CASRAPGTANYGYTF
CDR3nt: TGTGCCAGCAGAGCACCAGGGACAGCTAACTATGGCTACACCTTC

j_gene: TRBJ1-3
abundance: many
v_gene: TRBV28
d_gene: .
CDR3aa: CASSLLGGSGNTIYF
CDR3nt: TGTGCCAGCAGCTTATTGGGGGGCTCTGGAAACACCATATATTTT

j_gene: TRBJ2-7
abundance: many
v_gene: TRBV7-9
d_gene: .
CDR3aa: CASSPRDRHYEQYF
CDR3nt: TGTGCCAGCAGCCCTCGAGACCGGCACTACGAGCAGTACTTC

j_gene: TRBJ1-5
abundance: .
v_gene: TRBV6-1
d_gene: .
CDR3aa: CASRQFGADNQPQHF
CDR3nt: TGTGCCAGCAGACAATTTGGTGCAGACAATCAGCCCCAGCATTTT

j_gene: TRBJ1-2
abundance: many
v_gene: TRBV12-3/TRBV12-4
d_gene: .
CDR3aa: CASRGSYYGYTF
CDR3nt: TGTGCCAGCAGGGGAAGTTACTATGGCTACACCTTC

j_gene: TRBJ1-1
abundance: few
v_gene: TRBV12-3/TRBV12-4
d_gene: .
CDR3aa: CAGGAGTGEAFF
CDR3nt: TGTGCCGGGGGGGCAGGGACTGGTGAAGCTTTCTTT

j_gene: TRBJ1-5
abundance: many
v_gene: TRBV28
d_gene: .
CDR3aa: CASSSGRGDKHF
CDR3nt: TGTGCCAGCAGCAGCGGGAGGGGTGACAAGCATTTT

j_gene: TRBJ2-3
abundance: many
v_gene: TRBV11-2
d_gene: .
CDR3aa: CASSPRTSQSTDTQYF
CDR3nt: TGTGCCAGCAGCCCCAGGACTTCGCAATCCACAGATACGCAGTATTTT

j_gene: TRBJ2-3
abundance: many
v_gene: TRBV27
d_gene: TRBD2
CDR3aa: CASSSGTSAWDTQYF
CDR3nt: TGTGCCAGCAGTTCCGGGACTAGCGCTTGGGATACGCAGTATTTT

j_gene: TRBJ2-6
abundance: few
v_gene: TRBV6-1
d_gene: TRBD1
CDR3aa: CASSVTGVGANVLTF
CDR3nt: TGTGCCAGCAGTGTCACAGGGGTAGGGGCCAACGTCCTGACTTTC

j_gene: TRBJ2-1
abundance: few
v_gene: TRBV24-1
d_gene: TRBD1
CDR3aa: CATSEADRGAYNEQFF
CDR3nt: TGTGCCACCAGTGAAGCTGACAGGGGGGCCTACAATGAGCAGTTCTTC

j_gene: TRBJ1-6
abundance: .
v_gene: TRBV3-1
d_gene: .
CDR3aa: CASSQSLMNSPLHF
CDR3nt: TGTGCCAGCAGCCAGTCCCTCATGAATTCACCCCTCCACTTT

j_gene: TRBJ2-3
abundance: few
v_gene: TRBV11-2
d_gene: TRBD2
CDR3aa: CASSITSGSRGTDTQYF
CDR3nt: TGTGCCAGCAGCATCACTAGCGGCTCGAGGGGCACAGATACGCAGTATTTT

j_gene: TRBJ1-3
abundance: many
v_gene: TRBV2
d_gene: .
CDR3aa: CASSDRSRASGNTIYF
CDR3nt: TGTGCCAGCAGTGACCGGAGCAGGGCCTCTGGAAACACCATATATTTT

j_gene: TRBJ1-5
abundance: many
v_gene: TRBV10-3
d_gene: TRBD1
CDR3aa: CAISEPGTANQPQHF
CDR3nt: TGTGCCATCAGTGAGCCGGGGACAGCAAATCAGCCCCAGCATTTT

j_gene: TRBJ2-7
abundance: many
v_gene: TRBV29-1
d_gene: TRBD1
CDR3aa: CSVATGTGTYEQYF
CDR3nt: TGCAGCGTTGCAACCGGGACAGGGACCTACGAGCAGTACTTC

j_gene: TRBJ2-3
abundance: few
v_gene: TRBV20-1
d_gene: .
CDR3aa: CSARASLGGTDTQYF
CDR3nt: TGCAGTGCTAGAGCTTCCCTAGGAGGCACAGATACGCAGTATTTT

j_gene: TRBJ2-7
abundance: many
v_gene: TRBV28
d_gene: .
CDR3aa: CASSPSRYEQYF
CDR3nt: TGTGCCAGCAGCCCCTCTCGGTACGAGCAGTACTTC